The rows below give T cell receptor beta chains drawn from one sample of a study of T cells in Graves' hyperthyroidism and ophthalmopathy. MiXCR, run by TCRdb on the multiplex PCR reads, gives a single entry per CDR3 protein. The sample consists of 700,000 to 950,000 distinct CDR3 sequences, around 40% of them appearing once. The sample was blood. The origin of the receptors is a middle-aged woman with Graves' hyperthyroidism. The CDR3 runs from the conserved cysteine through the conserved F or W. The D gene is left open where the match is weak. Part of the rows lack a size; the others show once, few, many or a class for expanded clones.

TRBJ2-2,.,TRBV10-3,.,15,TGTGCCATCAGTGGCCTCGGCTCGAACACCGGGGAGCTGTTTTTT,CAISGLGSNTGELFF
TRBJ1-1,.,TRBV10-3,.,13,TGTGCCATCAGTGATGGAAAGGGGGCTGAAGCTTTCTTT,CAISDGKGAEAFF
TRBJ2-7,.,TRBV10-3,few,14,TGTGCCATCAGTGAAGTGGGGTTCAAGGGTGAGCAGTACTTC,CAISEVGFKGEQYF
TRBJ1-4,.,TRBV12-3/TRBV12-4,.,14,TGTGCCAGCAGTTTATGGGGAATGGATGAAAAACTGTTTTTT,CASSLWGMDEKLFF
TRBJ2-7,.,TRBV20-1,many,8,TGCAGTGCGGGTGAGCAGTACTTC,CSAGEQYF
TRBJ2-7,.,TRBV4-2,.,18,TGTGCCAGCAGCCAAGAGACGACTGCGATATATTTGAGCTACGAGCAGTACTTC,CASSQETTAIYLSYEQYF
TRBJ1-4,.,TRBV25-1,once,15,TGTGCCAGCAAGCCTTTAGGGGGAGATAATGAAAAACTGTTTTTT,CASKPLGGDNEKLFF
TRBJ1-4,TRBD1,TRBV19,.,17,TGTGCCAGTAGTATTAGTCGACAGGGGGAGGACGGTGAAAAACTGTTTTTT,CASSISRQGEDGEKLFF
TRBJ1-6,.,TRBV7-2,.,14,TGTGCCAGCAACGTCGGGGGGGGTAATTCACCCCTCCACTTT,CASNVGGGNSPLHF
TRBJ2-3,TRBD2,TRBV9,.,15,TGTGCCAGCAGCGCGAGCGGGGACCCCACAGATACGCAGTATTTT,CASSASGDPTDTQYF
TRBJ2-5,.,TRBV20-1,.,12,TGCAGTGCTCAGCAGGGGAAAGAGACCCAGTACTTC,CSAQQGKETQYF
TRBJ1-5,TRBD1,TRBV6-1,.,13,TGTGCCAGCAGTATGACAGGGGAGCAGCCCCAGCATTTT,CASSMTGEQPQHF
TRBJ2-6,.,TRBV10-3,.,13,TGTGCCACCCCAAGGCGGGGGCGGAACACTGAAGCTTTC,CATPRRGRNTEAF
TRBJ1-2,TRBD1,TRBV2,few,14,TGTGCCAGCACCCCGACAGGGCCACCCTCTGGCTACACCTTC,CASTPTGPPSGYTF
TRBJ1-2,TRBD1,TRBV7-2,many,15,TGTGCCAGCAGGACAATCGGGACAGGGAACAGGGGCTACACCTTC,CASRTIGTGNRGYTF
TRBJ1-3,.,TRBV12-3/TRBV12-4,.,19,TGTGCCAGCAGTTTAGGGTCCGGGGGCGGGGGTCTCTCTGGAAACACCATATATTTT,CASSLGSGGGGLSGNTIYF
TRBJ1-1,.,TRBV5-6,many,16,TGTGCCAGCAGCTTGGGTCTAGGGGCCGGGGACACTGAAGCTTTCTTT,CASSLGLGAGDTEAFF